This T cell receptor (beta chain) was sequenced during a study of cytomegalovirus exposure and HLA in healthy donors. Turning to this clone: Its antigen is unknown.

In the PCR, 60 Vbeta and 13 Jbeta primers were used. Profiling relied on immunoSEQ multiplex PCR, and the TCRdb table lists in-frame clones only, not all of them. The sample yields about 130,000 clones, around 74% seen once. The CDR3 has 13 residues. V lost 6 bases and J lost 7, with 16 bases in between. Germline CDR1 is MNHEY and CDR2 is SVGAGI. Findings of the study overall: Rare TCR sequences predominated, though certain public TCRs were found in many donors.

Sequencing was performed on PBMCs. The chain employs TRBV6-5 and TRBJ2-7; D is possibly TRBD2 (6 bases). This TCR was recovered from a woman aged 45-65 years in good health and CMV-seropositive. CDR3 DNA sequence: TGTGCCAGCAGCGGGGACTCCTCGCGGGAGCAGTACTTC. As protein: CASSGDSSREQYF.